Listed below are T cell receptor beta chains from one sample, sequenced in a study of cytomegalovirus exposure and HLA in healthy donors. Assay used: immunoSEQ multiplex PCR; TCRdb lists only in-frame clones, some missing. Altogether about 170,000 clones are present, roughly 85% being singletons, with the ten largest covering 1.5%. Source material: PBMCs. The origin of the receptors is a male donor in good health and CMV-seronegative. The conserved cysteine and the conserved F or W are not part of the CDR3 here.

>TRBV4-1
ASSQDRGVSDTQY
>TRBV19
ASSPGLAGYTGELF
>TRBV7-8
ATTAGGGGQF
>TRBV6-6
ASRNLAAVYEQY
>TRBV6-5
ASSYSGQGINGYT
>TRBV7-3
ASSSRTGGAYNEQF
>TRBV5-1
ASSLETGQTYEQY
>TRBV2
ASHEPPISYEQY
>TRBV14
ASSQVGAETQY
>TRBV5-1
ASGDSSYGYT
>TRBV5-1
ASSLGPGEPQH
>TRBV28
ASYRVLDNEQF
>TRBV7-8
ASSAGDYTYEQY
>TRBV9
ASSGQGRGYGYT
>TRBV10-3
AISEVGSGGELF
>TRBV19
ASMTGNYEQY
>TRBV7-2
ASRVTASNQPQH
>TRBV5-8
ASSRIAGALMSYT
>TRBV9
ASSVAGSPATDTQY
>TRBV7-9
ASSLGGLAGDYEQY
>TRBV5-1
ASSVGTVETQY
>TRBV7-8
ASRKREGLVSYNEQF
>TRBV10-1
ASSDRVASEQY
>TRBV5-4
ASSSPWGDGSYEQY
>TRBV6-1
ASSLPGTGYYEQY
>TRBV4-1
ASSQDDLYSLAGRNEQF
>TRBV19
ASSTAGNQPQH
>TRBV27
ASSLIRQNNSPLH
>TRBV28
ASSPLGIAGNNEQF
>TRBV30
AWISVRVASPLH